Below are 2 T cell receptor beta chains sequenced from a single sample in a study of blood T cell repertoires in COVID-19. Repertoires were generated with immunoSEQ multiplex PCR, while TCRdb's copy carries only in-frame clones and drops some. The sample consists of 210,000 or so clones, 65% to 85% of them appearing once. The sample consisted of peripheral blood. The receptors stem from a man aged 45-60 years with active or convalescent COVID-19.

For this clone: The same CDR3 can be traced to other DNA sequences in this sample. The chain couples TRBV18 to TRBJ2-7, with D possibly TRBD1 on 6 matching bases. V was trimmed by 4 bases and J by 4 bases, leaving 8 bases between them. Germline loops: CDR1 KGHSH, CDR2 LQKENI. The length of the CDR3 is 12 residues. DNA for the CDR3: TGTGCCAGCTCACAGGACAGTTACGAGCAGTACTTC. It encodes CASSQDSYEQYF.

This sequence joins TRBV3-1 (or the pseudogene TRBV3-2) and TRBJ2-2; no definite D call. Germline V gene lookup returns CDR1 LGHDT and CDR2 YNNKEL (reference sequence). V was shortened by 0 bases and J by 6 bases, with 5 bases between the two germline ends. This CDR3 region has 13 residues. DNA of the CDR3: TGTGCCAGCAGCCAAGATAGCCCCGGGGAGCTGTTTTTT. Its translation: CASSQDSPGELFF.